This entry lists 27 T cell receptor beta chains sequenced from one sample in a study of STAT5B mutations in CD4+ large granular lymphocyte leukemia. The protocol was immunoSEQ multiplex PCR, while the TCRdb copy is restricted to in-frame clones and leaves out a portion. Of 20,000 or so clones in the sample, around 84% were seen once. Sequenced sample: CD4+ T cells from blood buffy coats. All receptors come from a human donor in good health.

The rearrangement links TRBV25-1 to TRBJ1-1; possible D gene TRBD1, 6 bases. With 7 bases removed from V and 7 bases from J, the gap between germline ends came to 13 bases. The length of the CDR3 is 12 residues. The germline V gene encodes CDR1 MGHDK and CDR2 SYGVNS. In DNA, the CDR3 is TGTGCCAGCATGGGACACAGAGTTGAAGCTTTCTTT. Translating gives CASMGHRVEAFF. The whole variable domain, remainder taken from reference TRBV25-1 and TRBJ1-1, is EADIYQTPRYLVIGTGKKITLECSQTMGHDKMYWYQQDPGMELHLIHYSYGVNSTEKGDLSSESTVSRIRTEHFPLTLESARPSHTSQYLCASMGHRVEAFFGQGTRLTVV.

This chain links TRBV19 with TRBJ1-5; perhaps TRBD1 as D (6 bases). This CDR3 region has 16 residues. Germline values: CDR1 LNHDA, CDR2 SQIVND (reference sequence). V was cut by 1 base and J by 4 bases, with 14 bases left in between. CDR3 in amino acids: CASSIAGGRKNQPQHF. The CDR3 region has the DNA TGTGCCAGTAGTATAGCCGGGGGCCGAAAGAATCAGCCCCAGCATTTT.

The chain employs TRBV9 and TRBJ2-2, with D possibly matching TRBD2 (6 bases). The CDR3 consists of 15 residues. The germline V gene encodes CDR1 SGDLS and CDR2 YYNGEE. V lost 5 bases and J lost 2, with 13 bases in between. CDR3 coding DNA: TGTGCCAGCAGTGGCGACGGACTAAACACCGGGGAGCTGTTTTTT. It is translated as CASSGDGLNTGELFF. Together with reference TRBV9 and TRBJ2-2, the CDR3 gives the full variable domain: DSGVTQTPKHLITATGQRVTLRCSPRSGDLSVYWYQQSLDQGLQFLIQYYNGEERAKGNILERFSAQQFPDLHSELNLSSLELGDSALYFCASSGDGLNTGELFFGEGSRLTVL.

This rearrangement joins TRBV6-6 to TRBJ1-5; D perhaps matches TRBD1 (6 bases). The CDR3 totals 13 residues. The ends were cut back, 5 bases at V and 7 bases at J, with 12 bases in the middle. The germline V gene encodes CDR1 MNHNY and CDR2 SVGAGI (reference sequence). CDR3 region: CASSLLDSQPQHF. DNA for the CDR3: TGTGCCAGCAGTCTTCTGGACAGCCAGCCCCAGCATTTT.

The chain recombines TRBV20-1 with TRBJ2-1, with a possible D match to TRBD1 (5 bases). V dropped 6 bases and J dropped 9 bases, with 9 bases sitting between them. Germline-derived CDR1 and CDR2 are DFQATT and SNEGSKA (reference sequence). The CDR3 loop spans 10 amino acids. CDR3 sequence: CSASTVEQFF. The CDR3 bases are TGCAGTGCATCGACAGTTGAGCAGTTCTTC.

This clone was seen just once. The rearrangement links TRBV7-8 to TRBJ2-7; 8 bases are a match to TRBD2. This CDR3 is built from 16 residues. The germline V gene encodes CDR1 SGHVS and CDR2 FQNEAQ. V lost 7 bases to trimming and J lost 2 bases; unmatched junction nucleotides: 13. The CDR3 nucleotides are TGTGCCAGCACCATGCTCAGCGGGAGAGCCCCCTACGAGCAGTACTTC. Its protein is CASTMLSGRAPYEQYF.

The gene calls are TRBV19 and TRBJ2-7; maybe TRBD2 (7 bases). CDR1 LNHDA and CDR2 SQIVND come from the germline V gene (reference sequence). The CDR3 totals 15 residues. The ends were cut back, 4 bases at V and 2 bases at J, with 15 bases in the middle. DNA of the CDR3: TGTGCCAGTAGTACCCGAGGGGGAGGGCCCTACGAGCAGTACTTC. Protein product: CASSTRGGGPYEQYF.

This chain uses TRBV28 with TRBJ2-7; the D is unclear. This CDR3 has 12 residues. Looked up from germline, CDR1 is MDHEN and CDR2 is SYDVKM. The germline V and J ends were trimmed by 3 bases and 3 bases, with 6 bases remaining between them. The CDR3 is CASSLMLYEQYF. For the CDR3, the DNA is TGTGCCAGCAGTTTGATGCTCTACGAGCAGTACTTC.

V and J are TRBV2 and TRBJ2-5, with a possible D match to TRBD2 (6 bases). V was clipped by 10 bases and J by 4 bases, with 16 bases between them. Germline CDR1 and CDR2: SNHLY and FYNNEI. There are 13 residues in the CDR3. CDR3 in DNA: TGTGCCACTCGGGCGGGACCTGGAGAGACCCAGTACTTC. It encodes CATRAGPGETQYF.

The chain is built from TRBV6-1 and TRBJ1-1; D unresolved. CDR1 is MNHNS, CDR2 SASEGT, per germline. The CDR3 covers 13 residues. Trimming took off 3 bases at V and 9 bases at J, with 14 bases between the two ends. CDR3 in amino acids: CASSEVVGRKAFF. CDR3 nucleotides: TGTGCCAGCAGTGAGGTCGTTGGACGGAAAGCTTTCTTT.

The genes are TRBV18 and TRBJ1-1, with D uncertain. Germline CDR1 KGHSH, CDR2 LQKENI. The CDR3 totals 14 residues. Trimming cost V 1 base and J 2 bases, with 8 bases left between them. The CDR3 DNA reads TGTGCCAGCTCACCACTCGCAGGAAACACTGAAGCTTTCTTT. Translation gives CASSPLAGNTEAFF.

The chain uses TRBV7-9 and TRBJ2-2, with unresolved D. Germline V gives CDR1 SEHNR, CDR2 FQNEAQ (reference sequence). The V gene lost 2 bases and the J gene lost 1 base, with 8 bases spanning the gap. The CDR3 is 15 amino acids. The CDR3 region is CASSLSSQNTGELFF. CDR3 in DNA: TGTGCCAGCAGCTTATCTAGTCAGAACACCGGGGAGCTGTTTTTT.

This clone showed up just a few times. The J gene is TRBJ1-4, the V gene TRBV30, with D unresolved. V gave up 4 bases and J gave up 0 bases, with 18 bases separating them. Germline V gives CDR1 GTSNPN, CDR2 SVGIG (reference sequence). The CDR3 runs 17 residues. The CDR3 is CAWTHYSVSATNEKLFF. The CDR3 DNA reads TGTGCCTGGACGCATTATTCGGTTTCAGCAACTAATGAAAAACTGTTTTTT.

CDR3 sequence reads: CASSRRVAETDTQYF. CDR3 DNA: TGTGCCAGTAGTAGGAGGGTGGCTGAGACAGATACGCAGTATTTT. The chain is built from TRBV19 and TRBJ2-3; possible D gene TRBD2, 6 bases. Germline CDR1 and CDR2: LNHDA and SQIVND (reference sequence). Deletions cut 4 bases from V and 3 bases from J, with 14 bases between. The CDR3 is 15 amino acids. Combining the CDR3 with reference TRBV19 and TRBJ2-3 gives the whole variable domain DGGITQSPKYLFRKEGQNVTLSCEQNLNHDAMYWYRQDPGQGLRLIYYSQIVNDFQKGDIAEGYSVSREKKESFPLTVTSAQKNPTAFYLCASSRRVAETDTQYFGPGTRLTVL.

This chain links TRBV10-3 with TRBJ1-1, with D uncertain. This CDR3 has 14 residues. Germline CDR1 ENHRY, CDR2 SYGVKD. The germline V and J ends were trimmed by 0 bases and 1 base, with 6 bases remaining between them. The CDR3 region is CAISESLGNTEAFF. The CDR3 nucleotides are TGTGCCATCAGTGAGTCGCTAGGGAACACTGAAGCTTTCTTT.

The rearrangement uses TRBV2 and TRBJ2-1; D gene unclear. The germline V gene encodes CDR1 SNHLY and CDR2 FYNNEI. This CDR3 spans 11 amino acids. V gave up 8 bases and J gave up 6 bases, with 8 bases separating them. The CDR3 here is CASLLGNEQFF. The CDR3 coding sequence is TGTGCCAGCTTACTGGGCAATGAGCAGTTCTTC. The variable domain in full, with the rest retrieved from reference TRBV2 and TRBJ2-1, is EPEVTQTPSHQVTQMGQEVILRCVPISNHLYFYWYRQILGQKVEFLVSFYNNEISEKSEIFDDQFSVERPDGSNFTLKIRSTKLEDSAMYFCASLLGNEQFFGPGTRLTVL.

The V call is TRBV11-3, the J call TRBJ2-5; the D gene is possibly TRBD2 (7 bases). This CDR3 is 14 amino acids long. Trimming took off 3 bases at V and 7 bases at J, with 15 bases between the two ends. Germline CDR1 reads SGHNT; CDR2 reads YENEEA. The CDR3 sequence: CASSLNREGGTQYF. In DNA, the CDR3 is TGTGCCAGCAGCTTGAACAGGGAGGGGGGGACCCAGTACTTC.

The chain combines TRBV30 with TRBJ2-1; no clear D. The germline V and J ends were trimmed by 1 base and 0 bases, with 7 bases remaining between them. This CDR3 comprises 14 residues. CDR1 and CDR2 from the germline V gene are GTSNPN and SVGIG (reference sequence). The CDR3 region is CAWSAASSYNEQFF. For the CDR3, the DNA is TGTGCCTGGAGTGCCGCCAGCTCCTACAATGAGCAGTTCTTC.

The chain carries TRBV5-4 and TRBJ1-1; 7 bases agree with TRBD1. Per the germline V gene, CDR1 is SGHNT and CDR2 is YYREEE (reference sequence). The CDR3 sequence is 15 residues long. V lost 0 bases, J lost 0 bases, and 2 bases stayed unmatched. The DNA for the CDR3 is TGTGCCAGCAGCTTGGAGACAGGGATGAACACTGAAGCTTTCTTT. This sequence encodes CASSLETGMNTEAFF. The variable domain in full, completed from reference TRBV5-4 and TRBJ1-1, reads ETGVTQSPTHLIKTRGQQVTLRCSSQSGHNTVSWYQQALGQGPQFIFQYYREEENGRGNFPPRFSGLQFPNYSSELNVNALELDDSALYLCASSLETGMNTEAFFGQGTRLTVV.

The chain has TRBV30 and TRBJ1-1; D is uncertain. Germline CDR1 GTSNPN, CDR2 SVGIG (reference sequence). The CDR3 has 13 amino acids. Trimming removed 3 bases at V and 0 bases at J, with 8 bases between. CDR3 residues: CAWRTLMNTEAFF. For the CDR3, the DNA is TGTGCCTGGAGAACGCTTATGAACACTGAAGCTTTCTTT.

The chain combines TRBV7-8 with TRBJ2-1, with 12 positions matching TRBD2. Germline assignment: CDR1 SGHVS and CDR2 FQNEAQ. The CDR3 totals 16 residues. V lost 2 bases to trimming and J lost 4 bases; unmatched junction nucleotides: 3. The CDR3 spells CASSLLAGGVYNEQFF. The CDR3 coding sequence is TGTGCCAGCAGCTTACTAGCGGGAGGGGTATACAATGAGCAGTTCTTC.

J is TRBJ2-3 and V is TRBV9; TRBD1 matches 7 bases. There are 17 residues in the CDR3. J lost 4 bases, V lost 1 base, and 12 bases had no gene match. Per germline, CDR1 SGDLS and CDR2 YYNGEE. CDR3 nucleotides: TGTGCCAGCAGCGTAACTCTCGGGCAGGGGGTACCAGATACGCAGTATTTT. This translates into CASSVTLGQGVPDTQYF.

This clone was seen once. CDR3 in amino acids: CASSVGSLPSGSYEQYF. In DNA, the CDR3 is TGTGCCAGCAGCGTAGGTTCCCTCCCGTCGGGATCCTACGAGCAGTACTTC. The genes are TRBV9 and TRBJ2-7; D might be TRBD2 (5 bases). V shed 0 bases and J shed 1 base, with 17 bases lying between them. From germline, CDR1 is SGDLS and CDR2 YYNGEE. This CDR3 comprises 17 residues.

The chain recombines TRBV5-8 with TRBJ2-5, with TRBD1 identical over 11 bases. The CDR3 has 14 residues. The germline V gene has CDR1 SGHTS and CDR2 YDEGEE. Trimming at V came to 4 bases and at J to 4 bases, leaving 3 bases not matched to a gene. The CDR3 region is CASSLDRGRETQYF. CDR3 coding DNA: TGTGCCAGCAGCCTGGACAGGGGGCGAGAGACCCAGTACTTC. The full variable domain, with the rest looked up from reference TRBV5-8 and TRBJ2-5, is EAGVTQSPTHLIKTRGQQATLRCSPISGHTSVYWYQQALGLGLQFLLWYDEGEERNRGNFPPRFSGRQFPNYSSELNVNALELEDSALYLCASSLDRGRETQYFGPGTRLLVL.

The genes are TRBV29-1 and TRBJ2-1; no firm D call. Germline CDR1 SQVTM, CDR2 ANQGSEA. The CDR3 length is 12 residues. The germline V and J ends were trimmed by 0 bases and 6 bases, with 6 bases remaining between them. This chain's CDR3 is CSVEEEVNEQFF. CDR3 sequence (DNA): TGCAGCGTTGAAGAGGAAGTCAATGAGCAGTTCTTC.

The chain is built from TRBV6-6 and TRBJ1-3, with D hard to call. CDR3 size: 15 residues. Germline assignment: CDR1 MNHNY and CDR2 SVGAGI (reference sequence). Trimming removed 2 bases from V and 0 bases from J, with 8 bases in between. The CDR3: CASSYPGSSGNTIYF. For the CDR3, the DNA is TGTGCCAGCAGTTACCCCGGTAGCTCTGGAAACACCATATATTTT.

The chain's CDR3 is CASSYWGSGRSREQYF. As DNA, the CDR3 is TGTGCCAGCAGTTACTGGGGGAGCGGGAGAAGTCGCGAGCAGTACTTC. The chain is built from TRBV6-5 and TRBJ2-7; 8 bases align to TRBD2. Germline V gene sequence: CDR1 MNHEY, CDR2 SVGAGI. J lost 6 bases, V lost 1 base, and 11 bases had no gene match. The CDR3 runs to 16 residues.